This T cell receptor beta chain was captured by sequencing in a study of Ad26.COV2.S vaccination and SARS-CoV-2 variants. Specified treatment: 15 to 20 received Ad26.COV2.S at low or high dose, single or two shots; about 5 received placebo; per-sample allocation not given. Samples analyzed were those drawn on day 63 after the first vaccine or placebo injection. CDR3 size: 13 residues. Trimming left V 4 bases short and J 5 bases short, with 13 bases between. Germline V lookup: CDR1 SGHKS, CDR2 YYEKEE (reference sequence). Produced via immunoSEQ multiplex PCR; TCRdb's table is partial and in-frame only. The sample yields approximately 350,000 clones, 83% seen once.

This clonotype was obtained from a person between 18 and 60 years old who received the Ad26.COV2.S COVID-19 vaccine or a placebo. The rearrangement links TRBV5-5 to TRBJ2-7; D is possibly TRBD2 (7 bases). The source was peripheral blood, collected in a trial of Ad26.COV2.S vaccine versus placebo. The CDR3 protein is CASSRSGTNEQYF. CDR3 bases: TGTGCCAGCAGCAGGAGCGGGACAAACGAGCAGTACTTC.